Below are 15 T cell receptor beta chains sequenced from a single sample in a study of T cell changes during pregnancy in multiple sclerosis. Sequenced by immunoSEQ multiplex PCR; TCRdb stores in-frame clones only, minus some. The data contain about 100,000 clones, roughly 92% of them singletons. Sequences were derived from peripheral blood, sampled in the second trimester of pregnancy. These receptor sequences come from a female donor with multiple sclerosis, enrolled in a pregnancy study.

The genes are TRBV5-6 and TRBJ2-1; weak D call: TRBD1 (7 bases). The V and J ends lost 0 bases and 8 bases respectively, with 18 bases between them. The CDR3 is 16 residues long. CDR1 is SGHDT, CDR2 YYEEEE, per germline. The CDR3 region has the DNA TGTGCCAGCAGCTTGGACCTGTACAGGGGAGGAGATGAGCAGTTCTTC. It is translated as CASSLDLYRGGDEQFF.

The CDR3 loop is CASSQPRGTQYF. The CDR3 nucleotides are TGCGCCAGCAGCCAACCCCGCGGGACCCAGTACTTC. This chain uses TRBV4-1 with TRBJ2-5; D is unresolved. The length of the CDR3 is 12 residues. The germline gives CDR1 MGHRA, CDR2 YSYEKL. V gave up 2 bases and J gave up 7 bases, with 8 bases separating them.

The V and J genes are TRBV28 and TRBJ2-5; no definite D call. The CDR3 consists of 15 residues. The V gene lost 5 bases and the J gene lost 2 bases, with 15 bases spanning the gap. Germline-derived CDR1 and CDR2 are MDHEN and SYDVKM. This chain's CDR3 is CASSLWASNQETQYF. The CDR3 DNA reads TGTGCCAGCAGTCTGTGGGCCTCAAATCAAGAGACCCAGTACTTC.

The chain joins TRBV28 to TRBJ1-2; D gene uncertain. V dropped 3 bases and J dropped 7 bases, with 15 bases sitting between them. This CDR3 has 14 amino acids. Germline assignment: CDR1 MDHEN and CDR2 SYDVKM. The CDR3 DNA follows: TGTGCCAGCAGTTTGAGCGGCGTCAAGGGTGGCTACACCTTC. Translation: CASSLSGVKGGYTF.

CDR3 sequence: CATSPPGQGISYEQYF. CDR3 bases: TGTGCCACCAGCCCCCCGGGACAGGGGATCTCCTACGAGCAGTACTTC. The chain couples TRBV15 to TRBJ2-7, with TRBD1 matching 10 bases. Germline CDR1 reads LNHNV; CDR2 reads YYDKDF (reference sequence). V was clipped by 5 bases and J by 0 bases; unmatched bases: 7. The CDR3 spans 16 residues.

The gene calls are TRBV19 and TRBJ1-6; 8 bases line up with TRBD1. The CDR3 consists of 16 residues. V gave up 5 bases and J gave up 6 bases; unmatched junction bases: 9. CDR1 is LNHDA and CDR2 is SQIVND in the germline V gene (reference sequence). The CDR3 sequence: CASSVDRVNVNSPLHF. The DNA of the CDR3 is TGTGCCAGTAGTGTGGACAGGGTTAATGTTAATTCACCCCTCCACTTT.

The chain recombines TRBV6-5 with TRBJ1-5; D is perhaps TRBD1 (6 bases). This CDR3 is built from 15 residues. Trimming removed 7 bases from V and 0 bases from J, with 13 bases in between. Germline CDR1 and CDR2: MNHEY and SVGAGI. For the CDR3, the DNA is TGTGCCAGCAAGAGGACAGTTGATAGCAATCAGCCCCAGCATTTT. Translating it yields CASKRTVDSNQPQHF.

The chain carries TRBV28 and TRBJ1-2; possibly TRBD1 for D (5 bases). The CDR3 totals 13 residues. Per germline, CDR1 MDHEN and CDR2 SYDVKM. Between the trimmed V and J ends, which lost 7 bases and 3 bases, there was a span of 12 bases. The DNA of the CDR3 is TGTGCCAGCATTGACAGCACGGACTATGGCTACACCTTC. As protein: CASIDSTDYGYTF.

The chain uses TRBV10-3 and TRBJ2-1, with D tentatively TRBD1 or TRBD2 (9 bases each). Germline lookup yields CDR1 ENHRY and CDR2 SYGVKD. V was shortened by 4 bases and J by 6 bases, with 31 bases between the two germline ends. The CDR3 covers 20 residues. In DNA form, the CDR3 reads TGTGCCATCAGTGGGACTACAGGGGGCGCGGCGGGAGGGCCCTCCAATGAGCAGTTCTTC. Translation gives CAISGTTGGAAGGPSNEQFF.

The chain combines TRBV4-2 with TRBJ2-3, with 7 nucleotides matching TRBD2. This CDR3 region has 15 residues. The germline V gene has CDR1 LGHNA and CDR2 YNFKEQ. Trimming took 2 bases from V and 7 from J; bases not matched to a gene: 9. The CDR3 nucleotides are TGTGCCAGCAGCCAAAGAGCGGGGTCCGGGAATACGCAGTATTTT. Amino acid sequence: CASSQRAGSGNTQYF.

The chain combines TRBV6-1 with TRBJ1-5; D remains ambiguous. This CDR3 region has 12 residues. CDR1 and CDR2 from the germline V gene are MNHNS and SASEGT. V lost 3 bases to trimming and J lost 4 bases, with 4 bases between them. CDR3 loop: CASSDGNQPQHF. DNA for the CDR3: TGTGCCAGCAGTGACGGGAATCAGCCCCAGCATTTT.

V is TRBV5-6 and J is TRBJ2-1, with 14 bases identical to TRBD2. The germline V gene encodes CDR1 SGHDT and CDR2 YYEEEE. The CDR3 is 15 amino acids. J was trimmed by 10 bases and V by 3 bases; bases with no gene match: 6. DNA of the CDR3: TGTGCCAGCAGCTCACCGGGACTAGCGGGAGTCGAGCAGTTCTTC. Its protein is CASSSPGLAGVEQFF.

The chain is built from TRBV19 and TRBJ2-7, with D possibly matching TRBD2 (5 bases). The CDR3 sequence is 17 residues long. Trimming pared 3 bases from V and 2 bases from J, leaving 20 bases between. In germline, CDR1 is LNHDA, CDR2 SQIVND (reference sequence). The CDR3 sequence: CASSIFFGKKAAYEQYF. Here the CDR3 DNA reads TGTGCCAGTAGTATCTTTTTCGGGAAGAAGGCGGCCTACGAGCAGTACTTC.

J is TRBJ2-1 and V is TRBV19; TRBD1 might be the D (5 bases). This CDR3 is 13 amino acids long. V was trimmed by 4 bases and J by 7 bases, leaving 11 bases between them. The germline V gene has CDR1 LNHDA and CDR2 SQIVND (reference sequence). CDR3 protein: CASSRYPGNEQFF. The CDR3 DNA follows: TGTGCCAGTAGTAGGTATCCAGGGAATGAGCAGTTCTTC.

The genes are TRBV19 and TRBJ2-1, with 14 bases aligning to TRBD2. The CDR3 spans 15 residues. Germline CDR1 reads LNHDA; CDR2 reads SQIVND (reference sequence). Trimming removed 4 bases from V and 10 bases from J; junction bases left unmatched: 6. The CDR3 region has the DNA TGTGCCAGTAGTAGAGGACTAGCGGGGGGAAAGGAGCAGTTCTTC. It encodes CASSRGLAGGKEQFF.